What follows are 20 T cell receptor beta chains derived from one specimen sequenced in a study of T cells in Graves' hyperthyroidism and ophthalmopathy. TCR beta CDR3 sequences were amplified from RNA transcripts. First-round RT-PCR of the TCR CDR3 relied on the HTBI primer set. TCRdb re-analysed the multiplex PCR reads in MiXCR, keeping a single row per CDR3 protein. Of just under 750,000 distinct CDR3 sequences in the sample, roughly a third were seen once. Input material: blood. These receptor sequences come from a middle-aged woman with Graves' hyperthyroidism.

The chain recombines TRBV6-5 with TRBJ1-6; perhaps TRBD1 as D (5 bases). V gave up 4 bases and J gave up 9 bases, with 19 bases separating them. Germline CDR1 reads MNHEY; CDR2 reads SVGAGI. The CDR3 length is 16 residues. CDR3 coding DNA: TGTGCCAGCAGTTTGGCCCGGGGGGGAACAGGTTCACCCCTCCACTTT. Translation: CASSLARGGTGSPLHF.

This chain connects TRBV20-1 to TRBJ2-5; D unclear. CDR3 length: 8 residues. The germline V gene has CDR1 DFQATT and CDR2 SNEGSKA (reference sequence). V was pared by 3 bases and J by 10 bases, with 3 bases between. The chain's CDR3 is CSASNQYF. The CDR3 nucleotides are TGCAGTGCTAGTAACCAGTACTTC.

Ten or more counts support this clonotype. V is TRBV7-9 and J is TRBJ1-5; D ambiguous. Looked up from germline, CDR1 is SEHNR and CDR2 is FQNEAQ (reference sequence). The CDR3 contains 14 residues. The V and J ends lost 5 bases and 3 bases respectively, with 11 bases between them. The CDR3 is CASSPGSNNQPQHF. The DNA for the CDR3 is TGTGCCAGCAGCCCGGGGAGTAACAATCAGCCCCAGCATTTT.

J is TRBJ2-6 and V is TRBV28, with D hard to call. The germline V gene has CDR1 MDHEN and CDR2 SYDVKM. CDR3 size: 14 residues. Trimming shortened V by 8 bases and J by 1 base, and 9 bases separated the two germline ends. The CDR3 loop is CASGTRSGANVLTF. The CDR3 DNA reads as TGTGCCAGCGGAACCCGGTCTGGGGCCAACGTCCTGACTTTC. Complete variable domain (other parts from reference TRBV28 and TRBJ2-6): DVKVTQSSRYLVKRTGEKVFLECVQDMDHENMFWYRQDPGLGLRLIYFSYDVKMKEKGDIPEGYSVSREKKERFSLILESASTNQTSMYLCASGTRSGANVLTFGAGSRLTVL.

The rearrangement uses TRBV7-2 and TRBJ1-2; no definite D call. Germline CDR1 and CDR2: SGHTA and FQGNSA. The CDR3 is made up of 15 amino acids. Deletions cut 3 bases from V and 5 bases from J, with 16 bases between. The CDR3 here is CASSLAVSVGYGYTF. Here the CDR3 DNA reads TGTGCCAGCAGCTTGGCCGTTAGCGTTGGGTATGGCTACACCTTC. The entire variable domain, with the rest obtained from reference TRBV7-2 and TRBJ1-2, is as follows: GAGVSQSPSNKVTEKGKDVELRCDPISGHTALYWYRQSLGQGLEFLIYFQGNSAPDKSGLPSDRFSAERTGGSVSTLTIQRTQQEDSAVYLCASSLAVSVGYGYTFGSGTRLTVV.

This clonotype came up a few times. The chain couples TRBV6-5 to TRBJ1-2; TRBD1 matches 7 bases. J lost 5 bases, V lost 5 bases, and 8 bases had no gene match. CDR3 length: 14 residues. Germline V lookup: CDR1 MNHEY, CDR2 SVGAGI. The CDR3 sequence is CASSLQGQQYGYTF. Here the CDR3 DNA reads TGTGCCAGCAGTCTACAGGGACAGCAGTATGGCTACACCTTC.

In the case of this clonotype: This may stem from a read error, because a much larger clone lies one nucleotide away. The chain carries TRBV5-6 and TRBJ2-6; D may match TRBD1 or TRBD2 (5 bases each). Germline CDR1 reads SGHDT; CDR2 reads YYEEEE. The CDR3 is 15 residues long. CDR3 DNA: TGTACCAGCAGCTTGGATTGGGACGGGGCCAACGTCCTGACTTTC. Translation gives CTSSLDWDGANVLTF.

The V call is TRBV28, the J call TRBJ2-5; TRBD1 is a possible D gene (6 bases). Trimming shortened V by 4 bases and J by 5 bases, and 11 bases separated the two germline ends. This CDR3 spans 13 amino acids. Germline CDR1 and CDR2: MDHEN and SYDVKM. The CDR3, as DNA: TGTGCCAGCAGTTCCCATCAGGGGGAGACCCAGTACTTC. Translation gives CASSSHQGETQYF.

CDR3 sequence (DNA): TGCGCCAGCACTTACAGGGTAGGGGATTCACCCCTCCACTTT. This encodes CASTYRVGDSPLHF. V and J are TRBV10-2 and TRBJ1-6; D may be TRBD1 (6 bases). With 7 bases removed from V and 8 bases from J, the gap between germline ends came to 15 bases. Germline V gene lookup returns CDR1 WSHSY and CDR2 SAAADI. This CDR3 comprises 14 residues.

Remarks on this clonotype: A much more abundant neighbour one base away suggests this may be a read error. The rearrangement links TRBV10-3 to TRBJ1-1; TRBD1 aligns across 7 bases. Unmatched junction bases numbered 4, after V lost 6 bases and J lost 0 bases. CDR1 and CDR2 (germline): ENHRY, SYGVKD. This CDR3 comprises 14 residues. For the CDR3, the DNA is TGTGCCATCAGAGGCACAGGGGTGAACACTGAAGCTTTCTTT. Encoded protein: CAIRGTGVNTEAFF.

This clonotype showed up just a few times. The CDR3 sequence: CASSQSTSGALQETQYF. In nucleotides, the CDR3 is TGTGCCAGCAGCCAATCGACTAGCGGGGCCCTCCAAGAGACCCAGTACTTC. The J gene is TRBJ2-5, the V gene TRBV7-9, with TRBD2 matching over 11 bases. The CDR3 totals 17 residues. V shed 5 bases, J shed 1 base, and the junction held 9 bases outside the gene matches. Germline V gene lookup returns CDR1 SEHNR and CDR2 FQNEAQ (reference sequence). The whole variable domain, remainder taken from reference TRBV7-9 and TRBJ2-5, is DTGVSQNPRHKITKRGQNVTFRCDPISEHNRLYWYRQTLGQGPEFLTYFQNEAQLEKSRLLSDRFSAERPKGSFSTLEIQRTEQGDSAMYLCASSQSTSGALQETQYFGPGTRLLVL.

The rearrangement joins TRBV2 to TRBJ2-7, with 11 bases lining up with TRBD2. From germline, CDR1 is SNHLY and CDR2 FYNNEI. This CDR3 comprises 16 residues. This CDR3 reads CATASGGIRSSYEQYF. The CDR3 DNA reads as TGTGCGACGGCTAGCGGGGGGATCCGCTCTTCCTACGAGCAGTACTTC.

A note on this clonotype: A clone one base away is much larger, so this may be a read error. The chain's CDR3 is CASSYAGVAGANVLAF. The CDR3 bases are TGTGCCAGCAGTTACGCAGGGGTGGCTGGGGCCAACGTCCTGGCTTTC. The chain has TRBV6-5 and TRBJ2-6; D is perhaps TRBD1 (6 bases). CDR3 length equals 16 residues. Per the germline V gene, CDR1 is MNHEY and CDR2 is SVGAGI.

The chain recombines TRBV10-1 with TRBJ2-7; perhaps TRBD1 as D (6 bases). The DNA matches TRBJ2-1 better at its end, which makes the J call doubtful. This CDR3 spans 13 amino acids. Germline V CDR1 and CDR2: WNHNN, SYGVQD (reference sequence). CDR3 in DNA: TGCGCCAGCAGTAGAACAGGGAAGGGTGAGCAGTTCTTC. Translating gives CASSRTGKGEQFF.

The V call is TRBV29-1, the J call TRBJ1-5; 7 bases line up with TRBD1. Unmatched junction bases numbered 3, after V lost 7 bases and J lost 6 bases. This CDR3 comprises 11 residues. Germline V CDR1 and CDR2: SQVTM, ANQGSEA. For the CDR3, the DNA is TGCAGCGGGGACAGCGGTCAGCCCCAGCATTTT. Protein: CSGDSGQPQHF.

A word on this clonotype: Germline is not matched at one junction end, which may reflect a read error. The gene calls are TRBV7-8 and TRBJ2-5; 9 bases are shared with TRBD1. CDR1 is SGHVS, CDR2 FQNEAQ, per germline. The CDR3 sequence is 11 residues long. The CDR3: CASSETGGIGF. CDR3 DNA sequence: TGTGCCAGCAGCGAGACAGGGGGTATAGGATTC.

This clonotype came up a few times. The CDR3 bases are TGTGCCAGCAACGGGACAGGGGGCACTGAAGCTTTCTTT. Translating gives CASNGTGGTEAFF. The J gene is TRBJ1-1, the V gene TRBV12-3 or TRBV12-4; 11 bases fit TRBD1. The V segment lost 7 bases and the J segment 4 bases; nucleotides outside the gene matches: 2. This CDR3 region has 13 residues.

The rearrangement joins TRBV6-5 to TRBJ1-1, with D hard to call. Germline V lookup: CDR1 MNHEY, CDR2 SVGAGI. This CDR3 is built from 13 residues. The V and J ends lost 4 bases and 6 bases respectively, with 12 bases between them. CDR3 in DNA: TGTGCCAGCAGTTTCGGTGGTGGCCCTGAAGCTTTCTTT. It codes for CASSFGGGPEAFF.

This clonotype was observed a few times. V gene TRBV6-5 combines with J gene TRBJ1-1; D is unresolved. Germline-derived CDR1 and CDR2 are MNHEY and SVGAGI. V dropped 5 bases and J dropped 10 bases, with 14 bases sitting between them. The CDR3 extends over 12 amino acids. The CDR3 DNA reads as TGTGCCAGCAGTATTAAGGACCAGAGAGCTTTCTTT. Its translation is CASSIKDQRAFF.

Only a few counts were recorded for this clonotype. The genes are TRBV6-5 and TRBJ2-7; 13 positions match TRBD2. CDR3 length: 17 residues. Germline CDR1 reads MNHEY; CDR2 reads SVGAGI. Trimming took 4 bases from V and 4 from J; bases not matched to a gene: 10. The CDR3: CASSSSPGLAGPYEQYF. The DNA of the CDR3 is TGTGCCAGCAGTTCCTCGCCGGGACTAGCGGGGCCGTACGAGCAGTACTTC.